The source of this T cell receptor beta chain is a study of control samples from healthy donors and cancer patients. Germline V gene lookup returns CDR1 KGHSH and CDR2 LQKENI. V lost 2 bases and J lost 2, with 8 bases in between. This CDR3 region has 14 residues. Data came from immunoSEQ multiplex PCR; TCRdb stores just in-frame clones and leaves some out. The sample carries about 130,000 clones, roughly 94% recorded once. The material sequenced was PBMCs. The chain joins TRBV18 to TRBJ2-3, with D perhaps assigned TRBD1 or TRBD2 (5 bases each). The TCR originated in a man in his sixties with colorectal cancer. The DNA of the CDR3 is TGTGCCAGCTCACCATCAGGGACCACAGATACGCAGTATTTT. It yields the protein CASSPSGTTDTQYF.